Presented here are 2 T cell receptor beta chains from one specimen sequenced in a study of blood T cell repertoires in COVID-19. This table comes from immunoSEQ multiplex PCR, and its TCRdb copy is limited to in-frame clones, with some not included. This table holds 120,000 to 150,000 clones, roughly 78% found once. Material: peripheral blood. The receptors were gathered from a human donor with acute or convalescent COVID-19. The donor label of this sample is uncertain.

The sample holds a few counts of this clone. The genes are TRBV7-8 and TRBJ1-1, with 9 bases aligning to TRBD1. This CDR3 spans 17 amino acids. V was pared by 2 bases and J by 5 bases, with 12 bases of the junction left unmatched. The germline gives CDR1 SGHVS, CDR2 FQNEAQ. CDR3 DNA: TGTGCCAGCAGCTTAAAAGAGGGGACAGGGAGGAGGACTGAAGCTTTCTTT. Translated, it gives CASSLKEGTGRRTEAFF.

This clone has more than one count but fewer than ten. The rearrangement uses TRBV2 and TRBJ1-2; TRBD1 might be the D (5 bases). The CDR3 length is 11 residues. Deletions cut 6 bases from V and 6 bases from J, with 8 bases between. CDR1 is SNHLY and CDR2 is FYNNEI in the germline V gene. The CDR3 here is CASRVTDGYTF. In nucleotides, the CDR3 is TGTGCCAGCAGGGTGACAGATGGCTACACCTTC.